Listed here are 31 T cell receptor beta chains from one sample, sequenced in a study of OX40 agonist ivuxolimab in advanced cancers. TCRdb keeps only in-frame clones here, not all; method: immunoSEQ multiplex PCR. The table includes approximately 71,000 clones, about 93% detected once. Material: CD4+ or CD8+ T cells sorted from blood, obtained in a trial of the OX40 agonist ivuxolimab. The origin of the receptors is an adult with an advanced solid tumor such as melanoma, head and neck, liver or kidney cancer.

V is TRBV5-1 and J is TRBJ2-7; 11 nucleotides agree with TRBD1. V lost 7 bases to trimming and J lost 3 bases; unmatched junction nucleotides: 6. The CDR3 has 14 residues. CDR1 is SGHRS, CDR2 YFSETQ, per germline. CDR3 nucleotides: TGCGCCAGCGGGCCCGGGACAGGGGGCTACGAGCAGTACTTC. Translating it yields CASGPGTGGYEQYF.

This sequence joins TRBV2 and TRBJ2-3; TRBD2 matches 10 bases. This CDR3 has 16 residues. CDR1 SNHLY and CDR2 FYNNEI come from the germline V gene. V dropped 6 bases and J dropped 4; count of bases not matched to a gene: 10. The CDR3 DNA reads TGTGCCAGCAGCGTGACTAGCGGGCCCTACCCAGATACGCAGTATTTT. This gives the protein CASSVTSGPYPDTQYF.

The J gene is TRBJ1-1, the V gene TRBV9; a possible D gene is TRBD1 (5 bases). This CDR3 is 16 amino acids long. V dropped 0 bases and J dropped 5 bases, with 17 bases sitting between them. The germline CDR1 and CDR2 sequences are SGDLS and YYNGEE. DNA of the CDR3: TGTGCCAGCAGCGTAGCTGTCGGGCAGGGAAAAACTGAAGCTTTCTTT. Translation gives CASSVAVGQGKTEAFF.

CDR3 nucleotide sequence: TGTGCCAGCTCATCCCTAGATCAGCGGGGGGGCTTGGATGAGCAGTTCTTC. It codes for CASSSLDQRGGLDEQFF. V usage is TRBV18 and J usage is TRBJ2-1; 10 bases match TRBD2. Trimming took 5 bases from V and 8 from J; bases not matched to a gene: 15. CDR1 and CDR2 from the germline V gene are KGHSH and LQKENI. This CDR3 region has 17 residues. The whole variable domain, remainder taken from reference TRBV18 and TRBJ2-1, is NAGVMQNPRHLVRRRGQEARLRCSPMKGHSHVYWYRQLPEEGLKFMVYLQKENIIDESGMPKERFSAEFPKEGPSILRIQQVVRGDSAAYFCASSSLDQRGGLDEQFFGPGTRLTVL.

The chain is built from TRBV28 and TRBJ2-1; possibly TRBD1 or TRBD2 for D (5 bases each). CDR3 length: 16 amino acids. Germline CDR1 MDHEN, CDR2 SYDVKM. With 0 bases removed from V and 2 bases from J, the gap between germline ends came to 11 bases. This chain's CDR3 is CASSLWVGATYNEQFF. CDR3 nucleotides: TGTGCCAGCAGTTTATGGGTCGGGGCCACCTACAATGAGCAGTTCTTC.

The chain carries TRBV4-3 and TRBJ1-1; no definite D call. The CDR3 totals 16 residues. Germline lookup yields CDR1 LGHNA and CDR2 YSLEER. V gave up 0 bases and J gave up 0 bases, with 11 bases separating them. CDR3 sequence reads: CASSQDYGGMNTEAFF. CDR3 in DNA: TGCGCCAGCAGCCAAGATTACGGAGGTATGAACACTGAAGCTTTCTTT.

This chain uses TRBV28 with TRBJ2-5; perhaps TRBD1 as D (6 bases). This CDR3 spans 14 amino acids. Germline assignment: CDR1 MDHEN and CDR2 SYDVKM. Trimming took off 5 bases at V and 2 bases at J, with 12 bases between the two ends. The CDR3 protein is CASSPIQGQETQYF. The DNA for the CDR3 is TGTGCCAGCAGTCCGATCCAGGGGCAAGAGACCCAGTACTTC.

V and J are TRBV4-1 and TRBJ2-7; D is possibly TRBD2 (5 bases). The V end lost 4 bases, the J end lost 5 bases, and 18 bases lay between the germline ends. This CDR3 is 15 amino acids long. The V gene's germline CDR1 is MGHRA and CDR2 YSYEKL. CDR3 nucleotides: TGCGCCAGCAGCCCCAGAGCGGCCCGGTCCGACGAGCAGTACTTC. Its protein product is CASSPRAARSDEQYF.

The chain recombines TRBV2 with TRBJ2-4; a weak D match, TRBD2 (6 bases). CDR3 length: 12 amino acids. Germline-derived CDR1 and CDR2 are SNHLY and FYNNEI. The ends were cut back, 0 bases at V and 13 bases at J, with 10 bases in the middle. The CDR3 region is CASSEARRGQYF. The CDR3 DNA reads as TGTGCCAGCAGTGAAGCGCGGCGGGGCCAGTACTTC.

V usage is TRBV6-5 and J usage is TRBJ1-2; TRBD1 might be the D (5 bases). This CDR3 has 11 amino acids. Between the trimmed V and J ends, which lost 3 bases and 7 bases, there was a span of 6 bases. Looked up from germline, CDR1 is MNHEY and CDR2 is SVGAGI. CDR3 protein: CASSYGAGYTF. CDR3 coding DNA: TGTGCCAGCAGTTATGGGGCTGGCTACACCTTC.

V usage is TRBV15 and J usage is TRBJ1-1; TRBD1 matches 7 bases. This CDR3 is built from 17 residues. V dropped 1 base and J dropped 1; count of bases not matched to a gene: 9. Germline CDR1 and CDR2: LNHNV and YYDKDF (reference sequence). This chain's CDR3 is CATSRVTGAGWNTEAFF. CDR3 nucleotide sequence: TGTGCCACCAGCAGAGTAACAGGGGCGGGTTGGAACACTGAAGCTTTCTTT.

The genes are TRBV7-2 and TRBJ2-3; D might be TRBD1 or TRBD2, each matching 6 bases. The V end lost 2 bases, the J end lost 1 base, and 13 bases lay between the germline ends. The CDR3 is made up of 16 amino acids. Germline V gene lookup returns CDR1 SGHTA and CDR2 FQGNSA. CDR3: CASSLLGGGGTDTQYF. The CDR3 DNA sequence: TGTGCCAGCAGCTTATTGGGGGGCGGCGGCACAGATACGCAGTATTTT. The full variable domain, with the rest looked up from reference TRBV7-2 and TRBJ2-3, is GAGVSQSPSNKVTEKGKDVELRCDPISGHTALYWYRQSLGQGLEFLIYFQGNSAPDKSGLPSDRFSAERTGGSVSTLTIQRTQQEDSAVYLCASSLLGGGGTDTQYFGPGTRLTVL.

The chain couples TRBV5-1 to TRBJ2-3, with 10 positions matching TRBD2. V lost 0 bases and J lost 5; bases outside the gene matches: 9. The germline V gene encodes CDR1 SGHRS and CDR2 YFSETQ. This CDR3 has 17 residues. The DNA of the CDR3 is TGCGCCAGCAGCTTGGAGGCTAGCGGGAGAGGGAAAGATACGCAGTATTTT. Its translation: CASSLEASGRGKDTQYF. The variable domain in full, completed from reference TRBV5-1 and TRBJ2-3, reads KAGVTQTPRYLIKTRGQQVTLSCSPISGHRSVSWYQQTPGQGLQFLFEYFSETQRNKGNFPGRFSGRQFSNSRSEMNVSTLELGDSALYLCASSLEASGRGKDTQYFGPGTRLTVL.

This chain connects TRBV7-2 to TRBJ1-1; D ambiguous. This CDR3 is built from 12 residues. V lost 2 bases to trimming and J lost 0 bases, with 1 base between them. Germline V gene sequence: CDR1 SGHTA, CDR2 FQGNSA. CDR3 sequence: CASSLLNTEAFF. The CDR3 DNA is TGTGCCAGCAGCTTACTGAACACTGAAGCTTTCTTT.

J is TRBJ1-2 and V is TRBV9, with 7 positions matching TRBD1. The CDR3 totals 17 residues. Trimming cost V 4 bases and J 3 bases; bases outside gene matches: 15. Germline V lookup: CDR1 SGDLS, CDR2 YYNGEE. The CDR3 bases are TGTGCCAGCAGCCCGAGGGGGACAGCGCCCAGCGACTATGGCTACACCTTC. Translated, it gives CASSPRGTAPSDYGYTF.

The chain uses TRBV6-6 and TRBJ1-2, with 9 bases lining up with TRBD1. This CDR3 is built from 15 residues. The V and J ends lost 5 bases and 5 bases, in that order; junction bases with no gene match: 9. Germline CDR1 MNHNY, CDR2 SVGAGI (reference sequence). As DNA, the CDR3 is TGTGCCAGCAGTCACGATACAGGGGGCGCTTATGGCTACACCTTC. Protein sequence: CASSHDTGGAYGYTF.

The rearrangement links TRBV5-1 to TRBJ1-2; D is possibly TRBD1 (6 bases). Trimming cost V 0 bases and J 4 bases, with 10 bases left between them. Germline V CDR1 and CDR2: SGHRS, YFSETQ. This CDR3 comprises 14 residues. The CDR3 is CASSLGTGFYGYTF. The CDR3 nucleotides are TGCGCCAGCAGCTTGGGAACAGGGTTCTATGGCTACACCTTC.

The genes are TRBV29-1 and TRBJ2-7, with a possible D match to TRBD1 (6 bases). The CDR3 covers 14 residues. The V and J ends lost 6 bases and 2 bases respectively, with 17 bases between them. The germline CDR1 and CDR2 sequences are SQVTM and ANQGSEA. CDR3 residues: CSVGIQGFPYEQYF. CDR3 in DNA: TGCAGCGTAGGTATACAGGGTTTCCCCTACGAGCAGTACTTC.

The chain recombines TRBV7-9 with TRBJ2-7; D not certain. V was pared by 1 base and J by 2 bases, with 12 bases between. This CDR3 spans 15 amino acids. Germline V lookup: CDR1 SEHNR, CDR2 FQNEAQ (reference sequence). The CDR3 region is CASSLVPVGTYEQYF. CDR3 nucleotide sequence: TGTGCCAGCAGCTTAGTCCCCGTGGGGACCTACGAGCAGTACTTC.

The chain is built from TRBV19 and TRBJ1-1; possible D gene TRBD1, 6 bases. The CDR3 totals 15 residues. Germline CDR1 reads LNHDA; CDR2 reads SQIVND (reference sequence). V lost 4 bases and J 4 bases, leaving 16 bases between the germline ends. CDR3 sequence reads: CASSSTGKAVTEAFF. The CDR3 DNA reads as TGTGCCAGTAGTAGTACAGGGAAGGCGGTCACTGAAGCTTTCTTT.

The rearrangement joins TRBV6-4 to TRBJ1-6, with a weak D call TRBD1 (5 bases). The germline V gene encodes CDR1 MRHNA and CDR2 SNTAGT. This CDR3 is 13 amino acids long. The V end was cut by 3 bases, the J end by 5 bases, with 5 bases between. The CDR3 region has the DNA TGTGCCAGCAGTGAAGGGGATAATTCACCCCTCCACTTT. Its translation: CASSEGDNSPLHF.

The CDR3 region is CASSQGGIDEQFF. CDR3 DNA sequence: TGTGCCAGCAGCCAAGGGGGGATCGATGAGCAGTTCTTC. The rearrangement uses TRBV4-2 and TRBJ2-1; D could derive from TRBD1 or TRBD2 (5 bases each). V was cut by 1 base and J by 8 bases, with 9 bases left in between. From germline, CDR1 is LGHNA and CDR2 YNFKEQ. The CDR3 totals 13 residues.

V is TRBV6-6 and J is TRBJ1-5; 9 nucleotides line up with TRBD1. With V trimmed by 5 bases and J by 5 bases, 10 bases remained unmatched. This CDR3 has 16 amino acids. CDR1 and CDR2 from the germline V gene are MNHNY and SVGAGI (reference sequence). The CDR3 DNA reads as TGTGCCAGCAGTGCCTCCCCGGGACAGGGCGATCAGCCCCAGCATTTT. Protein sequence: CASSASPGQGDQPQHF.

The V call is TRBV19, the J call TRBJ2-7; no clear D gene. The CDR3 has 13 amino acids. Trimming pared 6 bases from V and 2 bases from J, leaving 11 bases between. Germline V CDR1 and CDR2: LNHDA, SQIVND (reference sequence). The CDR3 bases are TGTGCCAGTAGGCCCGAGGATACCTACGAGCAGTACTTC. Protein sequence: CASRPEDTYEQYF. Full variable domain (rest looked up from reference TRBV19 and TRBJ2-7): DGGITQSPKYLFRKEGQNVTLSCEQNLNHDAMYWYRQDPGQGLRLIYYSQIVNDFQKGDIAEGYSVSREKKESFPLTVTSAQKNPTAFYLCASRPEDTYEQYFGPGTRLTVT.

This clone was seen only once. The chain carries TRBV7-3 and TRBJ2-5; D is unclear. Trimming took off 5 bases at V and 2 bases at J, with 24 bases between the two ends. The germline CDR1 and CDR2 sequences are SGHTA and FQGTGA. The CDR3 totals 18 residues. CDR3 nucleotide sequence: TGTGCCAGCAGCCCGGACCTTTACCGAGAAGGCCCTCAAGAGACCCAGTACTTC. As protein: CASSPDLYREGPQETQYF.

V is TRBV2 and J is TRBJ1-6; D not resolved. The V end was cut by 4 bases, the J end by 0 bases, with 4 bases between. The CDR3 runs 14 residues. CDR1 and CDR2 (germline): SNHLY, FYNNEI. CDR3 nucleotides: TGTGCCAGCAGTGGAAGCTCCTATAATTCACCCCTCCACTTT. This sequence encodes CASSGSSYNSPLHF.

This chain joins TRBV29-1 and TRBJ1-2; tentative D call: TRBD1 (5 bases). V shed 1 base and J shed 0 bases, with 18 bases lying between them. The CDR3 is made up of 17 amino acids. Germline V gives CDR1 SQVTM, CDR2 ANQGSEA. In nucleotides, the CDR3 is TGCAGCGTTGAAGGGCTCTCGCAGGGCTCATCTAACTATGGCTACACCTTC. The encoded protein is CSVEGLSQGSSNYGYTF. Variable domain in full (rest from reference TRBV29-1 and TRBJ1-2): SAVISQKPSRDICQRGTSLTIQCQVDSQVTMMFWYRQQPGQSLTLIATANQGSEATYESGFVIDKFPISRPNLTFSTLTVSNMSPEDSSIYLCSVEGLSQGSSNYGYTFGSGTRLTVV.

V is TRBV27 and J is TRBJ1-6; 7 nucleotides line up with TRBD1. There are 13 residues in the CDR3. J gave up 9 bases and V 5 bases, and 4 bases lay outside the gene matches. Germline V gene lookup returns CDR1 MNHEY and CDR2 SMNVEV (reference sequence). The CDR3 spells CASSPRQGSPLHF. CDR3 in DNA: TGTGCCAGCAGTCCCCGACAGGGTTCACCCCTCCACTTT.

The genes are TRBV4-3 and TRBJ2-7; TRBD2 agrees at 9 bases. V gave up 3 bases and J gave up 6 bases; unmatched junction bases: 12. Germline V gene data show CDR1 as LGHNA and CDR2 as YSLEER. CDR3 length equals 16 residues. The CDR3 DNA follows: TGCGCCAGCAGCCACTCAGTTAGGGGGCGGGAGGGCGAGCAGTACTTC. Amino acid sequence: CASSHSVRGREGEQYF.

The rearrangement uses TRBV12-1 and TRBJ2-3. TRBV12-1 is tagged as a pseudogene. The CDR3 consists of 16 residues. CDR3 nucleotides: TGTGCCAGCAGCTTTGAAGGGGGAGGTGGCACAGATACGCAGTATTTT. Translating gives CASSFEGGGGTDTQYF.

This sequence joins TRBV19 and TRBJ2-1; D gene ambiguous. Germline values: CDR1 LNHDA, CDR2 SQIVND (reference sequence). The V end lost 3 bases, the J end lost 8 bases, and 11 bases lay between the germline ends. The CDR3 consists of 13 residues. CDR3 amino acids: CASSINGVDEQFF. In DNA, the CDR3 is TGTGCCAGTAGTATTAACGGAGTGGATGAGCAGTTCTTC.